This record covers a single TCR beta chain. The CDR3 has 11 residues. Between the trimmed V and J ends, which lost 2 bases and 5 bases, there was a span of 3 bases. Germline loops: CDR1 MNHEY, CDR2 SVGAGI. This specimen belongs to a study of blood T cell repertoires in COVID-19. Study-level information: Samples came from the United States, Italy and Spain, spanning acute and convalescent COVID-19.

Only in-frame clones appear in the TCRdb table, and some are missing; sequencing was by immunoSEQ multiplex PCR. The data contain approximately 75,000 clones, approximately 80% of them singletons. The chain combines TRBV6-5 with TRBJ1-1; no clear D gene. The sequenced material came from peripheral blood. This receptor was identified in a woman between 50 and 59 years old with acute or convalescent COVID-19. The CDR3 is CASSYLTEAFF. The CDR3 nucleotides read TGTGCCAGCAGTTACCTTACTGAAGCTTTCTTT.